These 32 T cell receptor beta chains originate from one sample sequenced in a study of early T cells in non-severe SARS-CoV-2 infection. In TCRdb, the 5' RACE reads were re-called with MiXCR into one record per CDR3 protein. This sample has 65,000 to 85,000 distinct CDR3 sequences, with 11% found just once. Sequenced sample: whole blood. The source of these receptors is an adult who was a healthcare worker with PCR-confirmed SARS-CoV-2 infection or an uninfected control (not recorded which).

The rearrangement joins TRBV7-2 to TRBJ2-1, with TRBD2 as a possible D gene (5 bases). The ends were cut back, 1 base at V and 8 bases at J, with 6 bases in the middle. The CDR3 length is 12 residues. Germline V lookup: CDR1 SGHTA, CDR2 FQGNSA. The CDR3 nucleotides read TGTGCCAGCAGCTTAGGCGGGCATGAGCAGTTCTTC. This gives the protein CASSLGGHEQFF.

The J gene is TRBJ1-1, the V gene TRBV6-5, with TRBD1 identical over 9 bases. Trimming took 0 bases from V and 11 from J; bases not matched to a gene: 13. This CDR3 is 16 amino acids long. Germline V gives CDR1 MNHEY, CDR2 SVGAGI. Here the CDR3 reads CASSYSSAGTGYQAFF. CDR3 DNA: TGTGCCAGCAGTTACTCCTCCGCGGGGACAGGGTATCAGGCTTTCTTT.

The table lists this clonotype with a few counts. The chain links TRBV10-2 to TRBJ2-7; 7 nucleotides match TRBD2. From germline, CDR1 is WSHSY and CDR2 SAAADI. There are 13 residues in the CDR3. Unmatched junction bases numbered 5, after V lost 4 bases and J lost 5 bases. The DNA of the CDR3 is TGCGCCAGCAGTGGGACGGGGGGACACGAGCAGTACTTC. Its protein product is CASSGTGGHEQYF.

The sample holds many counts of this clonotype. The CDR3 DNA is TGCAGCGGACAGCACACCGGGGAGCTGTTTTTT. Translating gives CSGQHTGELFF. The rearrangement links TRBV29-1 to TRBJ2-2, with D maybe TRBD1 (5 bases). This CDR3 contains 11 residues. The germline V and J ends were trimmed by 7 bases and 3 bases, with 6 bases remaining between them. Looked up from germline, CDR1 is SQVTM and CDR2 is ANQGSEA.

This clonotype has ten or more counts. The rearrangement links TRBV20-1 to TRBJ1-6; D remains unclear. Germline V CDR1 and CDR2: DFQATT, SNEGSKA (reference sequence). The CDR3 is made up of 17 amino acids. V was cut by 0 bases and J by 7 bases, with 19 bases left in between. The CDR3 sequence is CSARDKAKEDRNSPLHF. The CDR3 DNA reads TGCAGTGCTAGAGATAAGGCCAAAGAAGACCGAAATTCACCCCTCCACTTT.

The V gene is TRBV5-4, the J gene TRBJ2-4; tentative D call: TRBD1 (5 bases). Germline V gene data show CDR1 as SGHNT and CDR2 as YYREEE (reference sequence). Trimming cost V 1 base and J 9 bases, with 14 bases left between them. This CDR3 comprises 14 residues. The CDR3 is CASSLPTEGSIQYF. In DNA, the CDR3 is TGTGCCAGCAGCTTGCCGACAGAAGGCAGCATTCAGTACTTC.

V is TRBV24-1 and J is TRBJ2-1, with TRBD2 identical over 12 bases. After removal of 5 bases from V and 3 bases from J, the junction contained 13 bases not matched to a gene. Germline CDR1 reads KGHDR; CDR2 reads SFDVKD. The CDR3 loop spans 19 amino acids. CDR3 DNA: TGTGCCACCAGTGGCCCTGGAACTAGCGGGAGGAGGGGCTACAATGAGCAGTTCTTC. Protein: CATSGPGTSGRRGYNEQFF.

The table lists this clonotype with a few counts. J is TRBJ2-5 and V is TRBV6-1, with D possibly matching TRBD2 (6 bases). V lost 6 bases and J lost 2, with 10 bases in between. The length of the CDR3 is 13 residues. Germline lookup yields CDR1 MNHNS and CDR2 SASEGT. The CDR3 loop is CASRRSGQETQYF. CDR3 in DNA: TGTGCCAGCAGACGTAGCGGTCAAGAGACCCAGTACTTC.

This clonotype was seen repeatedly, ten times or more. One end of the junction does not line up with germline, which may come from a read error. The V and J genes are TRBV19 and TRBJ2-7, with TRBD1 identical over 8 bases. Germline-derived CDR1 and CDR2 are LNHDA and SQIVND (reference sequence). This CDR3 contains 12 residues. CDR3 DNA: TGTGCCAGTAGTATCTACGGGGGACAGGTGAACTTC. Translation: CASSIYGGQVNF. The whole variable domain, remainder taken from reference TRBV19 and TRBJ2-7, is DGGITQSPKYLFRKEGQNVTLSCEQNLNHDAMYWYRQDPGQGLRLIYYSQIVNDFQKGDIAEGYSVSREKKESFPLTVTSAQKNPTAFYLCASSIYGGQVNFGPGTRLTVT.

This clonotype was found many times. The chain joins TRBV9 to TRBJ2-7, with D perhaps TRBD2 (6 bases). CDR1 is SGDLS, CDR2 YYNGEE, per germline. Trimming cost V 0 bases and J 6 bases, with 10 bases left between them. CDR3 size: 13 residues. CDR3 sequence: CASSVDAGIEQYF. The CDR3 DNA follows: TGTGCCAGCAGCGTAGACGCGGGGATCGAGCAGTACTTC.

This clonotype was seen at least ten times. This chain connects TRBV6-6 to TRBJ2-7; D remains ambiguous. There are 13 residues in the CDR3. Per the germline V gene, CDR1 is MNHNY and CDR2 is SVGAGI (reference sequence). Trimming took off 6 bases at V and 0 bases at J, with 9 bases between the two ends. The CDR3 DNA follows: TGTGCCAGCAGCAGTCCGTCCTCCTACGAGCAGTACTTC. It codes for CASSSPSSYEQYF.

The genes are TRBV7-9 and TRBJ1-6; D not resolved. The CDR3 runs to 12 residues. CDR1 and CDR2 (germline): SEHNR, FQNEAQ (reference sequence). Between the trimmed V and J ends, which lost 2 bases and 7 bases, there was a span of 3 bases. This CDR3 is CASSLMNSPLHF. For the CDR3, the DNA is TGTGCCAGCAGCTTAATGAATTCACCCCTCCACTTT.

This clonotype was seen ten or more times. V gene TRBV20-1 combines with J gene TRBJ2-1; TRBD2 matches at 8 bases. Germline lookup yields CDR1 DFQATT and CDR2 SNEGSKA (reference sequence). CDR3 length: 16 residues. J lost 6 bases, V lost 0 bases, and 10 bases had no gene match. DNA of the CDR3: TGCAGTGCTAGAGATCAAAGGACTAGCAAGGGCAATGAGCAGTTCTTC. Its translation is CSARDQRTSKGNEQFF.

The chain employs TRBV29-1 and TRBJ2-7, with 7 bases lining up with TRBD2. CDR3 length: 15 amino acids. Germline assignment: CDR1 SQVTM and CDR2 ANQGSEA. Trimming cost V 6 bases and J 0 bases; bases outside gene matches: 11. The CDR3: CSVGVGGISSYEQYF. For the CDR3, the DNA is TGCAGCGTGGGTGTCGGGGGGATTAGCTCCTACGAGCAGTACTTC.

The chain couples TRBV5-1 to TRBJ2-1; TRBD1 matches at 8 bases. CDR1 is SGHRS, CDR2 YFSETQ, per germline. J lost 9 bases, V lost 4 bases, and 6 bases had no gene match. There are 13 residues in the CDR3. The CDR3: CASSKGQGIEQFF. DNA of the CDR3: TGCGCCAGCAGCAAAGGACAGGGTATTGAGCAGTTCTTC.

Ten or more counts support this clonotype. The CDR3 sequence: CASRPGTPGDTQYF. The CDR3 DNA reads TGTGCCAGCAGACCCGGGACCCCGGGAGATACGCAGTATTTT. V and J are TRBV7-2 and TRBJ2-3, with D possibly called TRBD1 or TRBD2 (5 bases each). The CDR3 covers 14 residues. Germline V gives CDR1 SGHTA, CDR2 FQGNSA. V dropped 6 bases and J dropped 5 bases, with 15 bases sitting between them.

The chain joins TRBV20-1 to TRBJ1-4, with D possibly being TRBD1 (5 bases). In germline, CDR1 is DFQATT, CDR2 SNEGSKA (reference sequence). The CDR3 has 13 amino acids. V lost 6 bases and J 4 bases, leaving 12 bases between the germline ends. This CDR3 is CSAVQGINEKLFF. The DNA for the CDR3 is TGCAGTGCCGTGCAGGGCATTAATGAAAAACTGTTTTTT.

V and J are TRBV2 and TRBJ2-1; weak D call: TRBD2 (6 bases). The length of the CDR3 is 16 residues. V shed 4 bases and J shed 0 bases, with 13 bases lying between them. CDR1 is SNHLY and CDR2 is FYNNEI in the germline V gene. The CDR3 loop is CASSAEGTLSYNEQFF. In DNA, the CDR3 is TGTGCCAGCAGTGCGGAAGGGACTCTCTCCTACAATGAGCAGTTCTTC. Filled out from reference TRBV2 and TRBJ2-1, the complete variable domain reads EPEVTQTPSHQVTQMGQEVILRCVPISNHLYFYWYRQILGQKVEFLVSFYNNEISEKSEIFDDQFSVERPDGSNFTLKIRSTKLEDSAMYFCASSAEGTLSYNEQFFGPGTRLTVL.

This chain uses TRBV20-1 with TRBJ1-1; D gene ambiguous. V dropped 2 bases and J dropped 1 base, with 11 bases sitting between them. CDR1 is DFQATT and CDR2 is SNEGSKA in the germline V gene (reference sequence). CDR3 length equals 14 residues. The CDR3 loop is CSARHPRRNTEAFF. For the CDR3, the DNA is TGCAGTGCTAGACACCCACGGCGGAACACTGAAGCTTTCTTT.

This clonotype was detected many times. The CDR3 reads CASSRTGPGKQYF. The CDR3 DNA reads TGTGCCAGCAGCCGTACGGGGCCGGGGAAGCAGTATTTT. The chain couples TRBV7-6 to TRBJ2-3, with D possibly being TRBD1 or TRBD2 (5 bases each). The CDR3 is made up of 13 amino acids. Germline CDR1 is SGHVS and CDR2 is FNYEAQ. V was pared by 5 bases and J by 11 bases, with 17 bases between.

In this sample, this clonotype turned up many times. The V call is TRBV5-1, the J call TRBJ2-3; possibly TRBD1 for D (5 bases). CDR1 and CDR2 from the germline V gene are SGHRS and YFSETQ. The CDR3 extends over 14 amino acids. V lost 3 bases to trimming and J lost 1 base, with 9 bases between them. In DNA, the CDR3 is TGCGCCAGCAGCTCCAGGGTACGCACAGATACGCAGTATTTT. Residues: CASSSRVRTDTQYF.

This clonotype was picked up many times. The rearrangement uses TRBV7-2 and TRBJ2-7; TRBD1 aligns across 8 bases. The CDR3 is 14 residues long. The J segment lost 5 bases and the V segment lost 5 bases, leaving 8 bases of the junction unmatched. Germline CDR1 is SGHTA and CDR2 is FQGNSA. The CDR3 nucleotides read TGTGCCAGCAGCCGCGGACAGGGAGTAGACGAGCAGTACTTC. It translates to CASSRGQGVDEQYF.

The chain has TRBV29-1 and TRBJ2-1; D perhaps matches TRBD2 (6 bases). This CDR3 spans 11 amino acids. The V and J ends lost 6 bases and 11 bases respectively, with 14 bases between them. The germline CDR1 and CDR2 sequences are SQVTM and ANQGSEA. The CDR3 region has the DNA TGCAGCGTGTCAATAGCGGTGCAGCAGTTCTTC. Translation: CSVSIAVQQFF.

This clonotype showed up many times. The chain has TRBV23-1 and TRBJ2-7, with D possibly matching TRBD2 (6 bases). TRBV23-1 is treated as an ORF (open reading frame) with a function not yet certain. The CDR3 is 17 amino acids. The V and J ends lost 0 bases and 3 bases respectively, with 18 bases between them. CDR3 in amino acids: CASSQSGRGRKIYEQYF. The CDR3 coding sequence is TGCGCCAGCAGTCAATCGGGGCGGGGAAGGAAAATCTACGAGCAGTACTTC.

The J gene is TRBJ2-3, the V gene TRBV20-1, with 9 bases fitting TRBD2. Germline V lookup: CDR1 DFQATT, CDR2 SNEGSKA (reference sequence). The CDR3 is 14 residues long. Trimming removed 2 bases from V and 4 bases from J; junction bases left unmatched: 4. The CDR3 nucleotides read TGCAGTGCTAGACCGGGCGGGGGGGCAGATACGCAGTATTTT. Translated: CSARPGGGADTQYF.

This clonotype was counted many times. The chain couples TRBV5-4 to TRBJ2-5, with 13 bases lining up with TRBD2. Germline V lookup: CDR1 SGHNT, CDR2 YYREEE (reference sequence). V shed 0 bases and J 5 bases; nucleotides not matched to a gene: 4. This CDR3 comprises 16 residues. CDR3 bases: TGTGCCAGCAGCTTGGTCGGACTAGCGGGGGTGGAGACCCAGTACTTC. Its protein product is CASSLVGLAGVETQYF. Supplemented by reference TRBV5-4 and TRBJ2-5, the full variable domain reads ETGVTQSPTHLIKTRGQQVTLRCSSQSGHNTVSWYQQALGQGPQFIFQYYREEENGRGNFPPRFSGLQFPNYSSELNVNALELDDSALYLCASSLVGLAGVETQYFGPGTRLLVL.

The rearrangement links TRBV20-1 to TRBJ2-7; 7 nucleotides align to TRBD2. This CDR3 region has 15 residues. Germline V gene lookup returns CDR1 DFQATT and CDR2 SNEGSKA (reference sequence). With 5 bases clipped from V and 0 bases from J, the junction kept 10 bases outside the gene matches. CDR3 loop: CSAPFSGGGSYEQYF. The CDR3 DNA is TGCAGTGCTCCCTTTTCGGGAGGAGGCTCCTACGAGCAGTACTTC.

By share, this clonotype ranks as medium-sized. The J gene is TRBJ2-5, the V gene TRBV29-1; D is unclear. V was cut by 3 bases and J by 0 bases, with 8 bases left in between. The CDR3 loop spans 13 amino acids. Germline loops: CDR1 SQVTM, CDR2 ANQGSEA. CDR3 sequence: CSVESGYQETQYF. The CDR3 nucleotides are TGCAGCGTTGAGTCCGGGTACCAAGAGACCCAGTACTTC.

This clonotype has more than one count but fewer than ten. The CDR3 DNA sequence: TGTGCCAGCAGGCCGGGACTGGAAGAGACCCAGTACTTC. Translation: CASRPGLEETQYF. The V gene is TRBV6-1, the J gene TRBJ2-5; weak D call: TRBD2 (6 bases). This CDR3 contains 13 residues. Germline V gene data show CDR1 as MNHNS and CDR2 as SASEGT. V gave up 6 bases and J gave up 3 bases, with 11 bases separating them.

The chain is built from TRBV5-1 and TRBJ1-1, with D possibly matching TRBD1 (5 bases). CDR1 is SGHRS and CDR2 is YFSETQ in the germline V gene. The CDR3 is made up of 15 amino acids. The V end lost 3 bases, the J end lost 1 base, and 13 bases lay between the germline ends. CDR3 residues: CASSSPGGGNTEAFF. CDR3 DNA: TGCGCCAGCAGCTCACCCGGGGGAGGGAACACTGAAGCTTTCTTT.

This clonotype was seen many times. CDR3 region: CASSHSLAGRNTGELFF. The CDR3 DNA reads TGTGCCAGCAGCCATAGCCTAGCGGGGAGGAACACCGGGGAGCTGTTTTTT. This rearrangement joins TRBV3-1 to TRBJ2-2, with TRBD2 matching 9 bases. V gave up 3 bases and J gave up 1 base; unmatched junction bases: 6. The CDR3 has 17 amino acids. Germline lookup yields CDR1 LGHDT and CDR2 YNNKEL (reference sequence).

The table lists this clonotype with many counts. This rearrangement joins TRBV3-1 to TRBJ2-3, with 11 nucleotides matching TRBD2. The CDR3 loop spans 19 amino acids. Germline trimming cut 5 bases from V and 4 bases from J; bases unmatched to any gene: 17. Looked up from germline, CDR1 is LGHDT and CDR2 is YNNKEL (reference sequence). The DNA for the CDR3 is TGTGCCAGCAGCGGTATCGGGACTAGCGGCCCCTTGGGGTCAGATACGCAGTATTTT. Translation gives CASSGIGTSGPLGSDTQYF.